Listed below are T cell receptor beta chains from one sample, sequenced in a study of cytomegalovirus exposure and HLA in healthy donors. Sequenced by immunoSEQ multiplex PCR; TCRdb stores in-frame clones only, minus some. The table shows roughly 140,000 clones, with 80% occurring only once. Sequencing input: PBMCs. The receptors shown here come from a middle-aged man in good health and CMV-seropositive. Both conserved end residues are part of each CDR3. The order of the fields is D gene, V gene, clone size, J gene, CDR3 protein, CDR3 DNA. A D gene is named only where the DNA matches it firmly. Clone sizes are given selectively: once, few, many, or a class where the clone is expanded.

.	TRBV28	.	TRBJ1-1	CASSSPALPGTEAFF	TGTGCCAGCAGTTCCCCCGCCCTACCGGGGACTGAAGCTTTCTTT
.	TRBV7-7	.	TRBJ2-2	CASSPGLNTGELFF	TGTGCTAGCAGCCCAGGCCTCAACACCGGGGAGCTGTTTTTT
.	TRBV18	.	TRBJ1-1	CASSPKGASFFTMTTEAFF	TGTGCCAGCTCCCCGAAAGGGGCCTCCTTCTTTACCATGACCACTGAAGCTTTCTTT
.	TRBV7-9	.	TRBJ2-7	CASSLEDSSYEQYF	TGTGCCAGCAGCTTAGAAGACAGTTCCTACGAGCAGTACTTC
.	TRBV5-4	.	TRBJ1-2	CASSWRQANYGYTF	TGTGCCAGCAGCTGGAGGCAAGCTAACTATGGCTACACCTTC
.	TRBV5-4	.	TRBJ2-7	CASSLEHSSYEQYF	TGTGCCAGCAGCTTGGAGCATTCCTCCTACGAGCAGTACTTC
TRBD1	TRBV19	few	TRBJ1-5	CASSSQGSGFQPQHF	TGTGCCAGTAGCTCACAGGGGTCGGGATTCCAGCCCCAGCATTTT
.	TRBV6-6	.	TRBJ2-2	CASSYSGVTGELFF	TGTGCCAGCAGTTACTCCGGGGTGACCGGGGAGCTGTTTTTT
.	TRBV7-9	.	TRBJ2-1	CASSLAGRGRRFDNEQFF	TGTGCCAGCAGCTTAGCTGGGCGGGGGCGACGCTTCGACAATGAGCAGTTCTTC
TRBD2	TRBV6-5	once	TRBJ2-7	CASSTGGAGSYEQYF	TGTGCCAGCAGTACCGGGGGGGCGGGCTCCTACGAGCAGTACTTC
.	TRBV5-1	once	TRBJ1-5	CASSFGPSGDNQPQHF	TGCGCCAGCAGCTTCGGCCCATCGGGGGACAATCAGCCCCAGCATTTT
.	TRBV13	.	TRBJ2-7	CASSLGYSYEQYF	TGTGCCAGCAGCTTAGGATACTCCTACGAGCAGTACTTC
.	TRBV30	few	TRBJ2-2	CAWSVSGWNTGELFF	TGTGCCTGGAGTGTCTCCGGGTGGAACACCGGGGAGCTGTTTTTT
TRBD1	TRBV4-3	few	TRBJ2-1	CASSQGQLNEQFF	TGCGCCAGCAGCCAGGGACAGCTGAATGAGCAGTTCTTC
TRBD1	TRBV5-6	.	TRBJ1-2	CASSFNLRTGIPPYGYTF	TGTGCCAGCAGCTTCAACCTTAGGACAGGGATTCCCCCGTATGGCTACACCTTC
.	TRBV12-5	.	TRBJ2-7	CASTPRVGEQYF	TGTGCTAGTACCCCCAGGGTAGGCGAGCAGTACTTC
.	TRBV4-1	.	TRBJ2-7	CASSFKGQGGYEQYF	TGCGCCAGCAGCTTCAAGGGGCAGGGTGGGTACGAGCAGTACTTC
.	TRBV6-5	.	TRBJ1-1	CASSYETRSMNTEAFF	TGTGCCAGCAGTTACGAGACTCGCAGTATGAACACTGAAGCTTTCTTT
TRBD2	TRBV29-1	.	TRBJ2-3	CSVVPREKDTQYF	TGCAGCGTTGTTCCGCGGGAGAAAGATACGCAGTATTTT
.	TRBV4-3	.	TRBJ1-5	CASSRNLDSLNQPQHF	TGCGCCAGCAGCCGAAACTTGGACAGCCTCAATCAGCCCCAGCATTTT
TRBD1	TRBV18	.	TRBJ1-1	CASSPPSGGFQAFF	TGTGCCAGCTCACCACCCTCAGGGGGCTTTCAAGCTTTCTTT
.	TRBV6-5	.	TRBJ1-1	CASSYFGGTEAFF	TGTGCCAGCAGTTACTTCGGAGGCACTGAAGCTTTCTTT
TRBD1	TRBV4-1	.	TRBJ1-2	CASSQDWVQGDFDYGYTF	TGCGCCAGCAGCCAAGACTGGGTACAGGGGGATTTCGACTATGGCTACACCTTC
.	TRBV11-2	.	TRBJ1-1	CASSLDKVTGFEAFF	TGTGCCAGCAGCTTAGACAAGGTTACAGGATTTGAAGCTTTCTTT
.	TRBV5-1	.	TRBJ2-2	CATSVGDTGELFF	TGCGCCACCAGTGTAGGGGACACCGGGGAGCTGTTTTTT
.	TRBV7-2	.	TRBJ1-1	CASSFRGSTNTEAFF	TGTGCCAGCAGCTTCAGGGGTTCAACGAACACTGAAGCTTTCTTT
TRBD1	TRBV27	once	TRBJ1-2	CASRQGTQGGYGYTF	TGTGCCAGCAGACAGGGGACCCAAGGTGGTTATGGCTACACCTTC
.	TRBV4-3	.	TRBJ1-2	CASSQDLGVGYTF	TGCGCCAGCAGCCAAGATCTCGGGGTTGGCTACACCTTC
.	TRBV2	.	TRBJ2-7	CATGTAYEQYF	TGTGCCACTGGGACTGCCTACGAGCAGTACTTC
TRBD1	TRBV2	.	TRBJ2-7	CASSDGDRPFEQYF	TGTGCCAGCAGTGATGGGGACAGACCTTTTGAGCAGTACTTC
TRBD2	TRBV28	.	TRBJ2-3	CASSLGLAGGGTDTQYF	TGTGCCAGCAGTTTAGGACTAGCGGGGGGGGGCACAGATACGCAGTATTTT
.	TRBV6-5	once	TRBJ1-1	CAAYLGRNTEAFF	TGTGCCGCCTACCTCGGGAGGAACACTGAAGCTTTCTTT
TRBD1	TRBV11-3	.	TRBJ2-5	CASSHKGFYDRAQETQYF	TGTGCCAGCAGCCATAAGGGTTTCTACGACAGGGCTCAAGAGACCCAGTACTTC
TRBD2	TRBV11-1	.	TRBJ2-1	CASSRVREGPRVEQFF	TGTGCCAGCAGCCGAGTGCGGGAGGGCCCAAGGGTGGAGCAGTTCTTC
.	TRBV18	.	TRBJ2-3	CASSPPSTDTQYF	TGTGCCAGCTCACCACCCTCCACAGATACGCAGTATTTT
TRBD1	TRBV19	.	TRBJ1-2	CATGRQGADTTYGYTF	TGTGCCACGGGGAGGCAGGGGGCCGATACGACTTATGGCTACACCTTC
TRBD2	TRBV27	.	TRBJ2-3	CASSLGGGVGTQYF	TGTGCCAGCAGTCTGGGCGGGGGGGTTGGTACGCAGTATTTT
TRBD2	TRBV29-1	.	TRBJ2-7	CSVGGTSGRSSYEQYF	TGCAGCGTTGGGGGGACTAGCGGGCGATCCTCCTACGAGCAGTACTTC
TRBD2	TRBV4-1	few	TRBJ2-7	CASSQRDGREGTYEQYF	TGCGCCAGCAGCCAACGCGACGGGAGGGAAGGAACCTACGAGCAGTACTTC
TRBD2	TRBV10-3	once	TRBJ2-7	CASGLAVSYEQYF	TGTGCCTCGGGACTAGCGGTCTCCTACGAGCAGTACTTC
TRBD1	TRBV6-5	.	TRBJ2-7	CASSYRDSSYEQYF	TGTGCCAGCAGCTACCGGGACAGTTCCTACGAGCAGTACTTC
TRBD2	TRBV10-1	.	TRBJ2-5	CASSESGGRETQYF	TGCGCCAGCAGTGAGTCGGGGGGGAGGGAGACCCAGTACTTC
TRBD1	TRBV4-3	once	TRBJ2-7	CASSQGGTGNEQYF	TGCGCCAGCAGCCAAGGGGGGACAGGGAACGAGCAGTACTTC
.	TRBV18	.	TRBJ2-2	CASSPAGSTLTGELFF	TGTGCCAGCTCACCAGCGGGGAGCACTCTCACCGGGGAGCTGTTTTTT
.	TRBV4-1	.	TRBJ1-2	CASSQVFRGHYGYTF	TGCGCCAGCAGCCAAGTATTTCGGGGTCATTATGGCTACACCTTC
TRBD1	TRBV19	.	TRBJ2-1	CASSPTGGSVQFF	TGTGCCAGTAGTCCGACAGGGGGCAGCGTGCAGTTCTTC
.	TRBV5-1	.	TRBJ2-7	CASSFGYGAKAYEQYF	TGCGCCAGCAGCTTTGGGTATGGGGCCAAGGCTTACGAGCAGTACTTC
TRBD1	TRBV5-1	.	TRBJ1-4	CASSAGQGTQKLFF	TGCGCCAGCAGCGCCGGACAGGGAACACAAAAACTGTTTTTT
TRBD1	TRBV19	few	TRBJ1-2	CASSSHRGSYTF	TGTGCCAGTAGTTCGCACAGGGGTAGCTACACCTTC
.	TRBV6-1	.	TRBJ1-1	CASSEAKGLQGRSTEAFF	TGTGCCAGCAGTGAAGCGAAGGGGCTTCAGGGCCGGTCCACTGAAGCTTTCTTT
.	TRBV30	.	TRBJ1-1	CAWAGQRYTEAFF	TGTGCCTGGGCTGGACAGAGATACACTGAAGCTTTCTTT
.	TRBV7-2	.	TRBJ1-2	CASSLGDLANYGYTF	TGTGCCAGCAGCTTAGGCGATCTAGCTAACTATGGCTACACCTTC
.	TRBV28	.	TRBJ1-5	CASNEAGGNSNQPQHF	TGTGCCAGCAACGAGGCAGGAGGAAATAGCAATCAGCCCCAGCATTTT
.	TRBV7-9	.	TRBJ1-2	CASTPLGPHYGYTF	TGTGCCAGCACTCCTTTGGGCCCTCACTATGGCTACACCTTC
TRBD1	TRBV19	.	TRBJ2-5	CASQNPGQGKETQYF	TGTGCCAGCCAGAATCCCGGACAGGGGAAAGAGACCCAGTACTTC
.	TRBV4-1	.	TRBJ2-7	CASSQDHGAAGDSYEQYF	TGCGCCAGCAGCCAAGATCATGGGGCGGCAGGTGATTCCTACGAGCAGTACTTC
.	TRBV18	.	TRBJ2-3	CASSPIPGSTDTQYF	TGTGCCAGCTCACCTATTCCAGGGTCCACAGATACGCAGTATTTT